This T cell receptor (beta chain) is drawn from a study of T-cell memory formation after mild COVID-19. The overall study: TCR clusters largely stayed donor specific.

Each CDR3 protein gets one entry after TCRdb re-called the 5' RACE reads with MiXCR. The sample yields about 400,000 distinct CDR3 sequences, 20% to 30% seen once. This clonotype was observed a few times. Its matching antigen is unknown. The study's findings and limits: In pre-infection memory, a portion of responding clones appeared, which suggested that cross-reactive memory joined. The CD4+ clones that contracted clustered mainly within CM and EM, and the CD8+ clones concentrated in EMRA. There was a balanced CD4/CD8 profile in clones contracting day 15 to 85, and later expanders leaned CD4+.

This CDR3 contains 15 residues. V lost 4 bases and J lost 3, with 16 bases in between. Looked up from germline, CDR1 is SGHTA and CDR2 is FQGNSA. This receptor was obtained from an adult woman who had mild COVID-19 (a few samples of this study predate the infection). Cell type and time point are not known. The gene calls are TRBV7-2 and TRBJ2-7, with a tentative D call TRBD1 (6 bases). The sample taken for sequencing was PBMCs or a T cell subset sorted from them (not recorded which). CDR3 in DNA: TGTGCCAGCAGCTCCCCTTATAGGGGGTTCTACGAGCAGTACTTC. Residues: CASSSPYRGFYEQYF. Using reference TRBV7-2 and TRBJ2-7 for the parts outside the CDR3, the full variable domain is GAGVSQSPSNKVTEKGKDVELRCDPISGHTALYWYRQSLGQGLEFLIYFQGNSAPDKSGLPSDRFSAERTGGSVSTLTIQRTQQEDSAVYLCASSSPYRGFYEQYFGPGTRLTVT.